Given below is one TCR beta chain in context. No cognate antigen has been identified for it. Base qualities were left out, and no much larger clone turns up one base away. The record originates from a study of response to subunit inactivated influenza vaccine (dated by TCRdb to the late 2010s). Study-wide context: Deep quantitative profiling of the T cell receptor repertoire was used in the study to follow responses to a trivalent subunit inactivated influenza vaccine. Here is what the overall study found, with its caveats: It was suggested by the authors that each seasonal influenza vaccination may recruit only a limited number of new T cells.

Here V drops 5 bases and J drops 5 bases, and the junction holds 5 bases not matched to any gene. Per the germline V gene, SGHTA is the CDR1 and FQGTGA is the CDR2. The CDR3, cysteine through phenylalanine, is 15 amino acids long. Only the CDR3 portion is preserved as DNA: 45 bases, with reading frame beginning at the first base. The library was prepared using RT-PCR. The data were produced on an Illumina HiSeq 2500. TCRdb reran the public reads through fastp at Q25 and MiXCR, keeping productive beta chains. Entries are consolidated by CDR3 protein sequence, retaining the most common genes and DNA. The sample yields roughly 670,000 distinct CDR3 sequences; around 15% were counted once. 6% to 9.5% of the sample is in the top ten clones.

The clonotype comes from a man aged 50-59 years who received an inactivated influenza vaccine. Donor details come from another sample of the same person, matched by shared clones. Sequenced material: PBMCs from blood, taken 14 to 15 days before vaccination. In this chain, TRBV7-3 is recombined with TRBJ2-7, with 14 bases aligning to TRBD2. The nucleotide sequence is TGTGCCAGCAGCCTAGAGGGACTAGCGGGAGACGAGCAGTACTTC. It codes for CASSLEGLAGDEQYF.